The 28 T cell receptor beta chains given below trace back to one sample, sequenced in a study of blood T cell repertoires in COVID-19. Sequencing used immunoSEQ multiplex PCR; TCRdb keeps in-frame clones, though not all of them. Altogether 220,000 or so clones are present, 90% being singletons, with the ten largest covering roughly 15%. The sequenced sample consisted of PBMCs or T cells enriched from blood (not recorded which). These receptors were collected from a man aged 30-40 years who had been exposed to COVID-19.

The J gene is TRBJ1-1, the V gene TRBV10-1; TRBD1 aligns across 9 bases. This CDR3 region has 15 residues. Germline V CDR1 and CDR2: WNHNN, SYGVQD (reference sequence). J gave up 6 bases and V 2 bases, and 7 bases lay outside the gene matches. The CDR3 spells CASSEGTGGVAEAFF. Written as DNA, the CDR3 is TGCGCCAGCAGTGAGGGCACAGGGGGCGTCGCTGAAGCTTTCTTT.

This clone was detected a few times. This chain joins TRBV30 and TRBJ1-2, with no clear D. In germline, CDR1 is GTSNPN, CDR2 SVGIG (reference sequence). V was trimmed by 5 bases and J by 4 bases, leaving 11 bases between them. There are 12 residues in the CDR3. The CDR3 loop is CAWEAGGYGYTF. The CDR3 DNA is TGTGCCTGGGAGGCCGGAGGCTATGGCTACACCTTC.

The chain uses TRBV2 and TRBJ1-1, with D uncertain. This CDR3 contains 12 residues. Germline CDR1 SNHLY, CDR2 FYNNEI. V lost 6 bases to trimming and J lost 3 bases, with 8 bases between them. DNA of the CDR3: TGTGCCAGCAGCCAGGCTGACACTGAAGCTTTCTTT. It translates to CASSQADTEAFF.

The chain has TRBV30 and TRBJ2-7, with D unresolved. Germline CDR1 GTSNPN, CDR2 SVGIG (reference sequence). The germline V and J ends were trimmed by 4 bases and 1 base, with 11 bases remaining between them. This CDR3 spans 13 amino acids. The CDR3 sequence: CAWNWRRSYEQYF. CDR3 in DNA: TGTGCCTGGAACTGGAGAAGGTCCTACGAGCAGTACTTC.

The rearrangement uses TRBV19 and TRBJ2-5, with 8 bases fitting TRBD1. With 3 bases clipped from V and 5 bases from J, the junction kept 8 bases outside the gene matches. The CDR3 length is 15 residues. Germline V gene lookup returns CDR1 LNHDA and CDR2 SQIVND (reference sequence). The CDR3 DNA reads as TGTGCCAGTAGTATGGACAGGGACCAAGTGGAGACCCAGTACTTC. This gives the protein CASSMDRDQVETQYF.

The count of this clone is one. J is TRBJ1-3 and V is TRBV6-5; D ambiguous. CDR1 and CDR2 (germline): MNHEY, SVGAGI. V lost 6 bases and J 4 bases, leaving 10 bases between the germline ends. The CDR3 sequence is 13 residues long. As DNA, the CDR3 is TGTGCCAGCAGCCAACTCTTCGGAAACACCATATATTTT. Protein sequence: CASSQLFGNTIYF.

CDR3 nucleotide sequence: TGCGCCAGCAGCTTGGGAGGTCCCAAAGGAGAGACCCAGTACTTC. Protein sequence: CASSLGGPKGETQYF. The J gene is TRBJ2-5, the V gene TRBV5-1; D is undetermined. Between the trimmed V and J ends, which lost 0 bases and 4 bases, there was a span of 13 bases. Germline CDR1 SGHRS, CDR2 YFSETQ. The CDR3 extends over 15 amino acids.

This clone occurred a few times. The rearrangement uses TRBV2 and TRBJ1-2; 8 bases map to TRBD1. Germline V lookup: CDR1 SNHLY, CDR2 FYNNEI. The CDR3 has 16 residues. With 3 bases clipped from V and 9 bases from J, the junction kept 15 bases outside the gene matches. The CDR3: CASSERAPGTGGSYTF. The CDR3 DNA is TGTGCCAGCAGTGAGCGGGCCCCAGGGACAGGCGGAAGCTACACCTTC. The variable domain in full, completed from reference TRBV2 and TRBJ1-2, reads EPEVTQTPSHQVTQMGQEVILRCVPISNHLYFYWYRQILGQKVEFLVSFYNNEISEKSEIFDDQFSVERPDGSNFTLKIRSTKLEDSAMYFCASSERAPGTGGSYTFGSGTRLTVV.

The chain recombines TRBV29-1 with TRBJ1-2; 7 bases are a match to TRBD1. Germline V gene lookup returns CDR1 SQVTM and CDR2 ANQGSEA. V gave up 5 bases and J gave up 6 bases; unmatched junction bases: 3. The CDR3 runs to 11 residues. The CDR3 here is CSVQRGHGYTF. As DNA, the CDR3 is TGCAGCGTTCAAAGGGGGCATGGCTACACCTTC.

The V gene is TRBV6-1, the J gene TRBJ2-6; weak D call: TRBD1 (5 bases). With 3 bases removed from V and 4 bases from J, the gap between germline ends came to 16 bases. Germline CDR1 reads MNHNS; CDR2 reads SASEGT. The CDR3 totals 17 residues. CDR3: CASSDQGMPWGANVLTF. The CDR3 nucleotides are TGTGCCAGCAGTGACCAGGGTATGCCTTGGGGGGCCAACGTCCTGACTTTC.

The chain recombines TRBV4-2 with TRBJ2-1; 7 positions agree with TRBD1. The germline V gene has CDR1 LGHNA and CDR2 YNFKEQ. The CDR3 extends over 12 amino acids. V trimming: 2 bases; J trimming: 8 bases; junction bases outside the gene matches: 0. The CDR3 DNA sequence: TGTGCCAGCAGCCAAACAGGGGATGAGCAGTTCTTC. Translation gives CASSQTGDEQFF.

CDR3 DNA sequence: TGTGCCAGCAGCTTCTCCGGGGGGGATTCACCCCTCCACTTT. Translated, it gives CASSFSGGDSPLHF. This chain uses TRBV7-3 with TRBJ1-6; D possibly corresponds to TRBD1 (5 bases). V was pared by 3 bases and J by 8 bases, with 11 bases between. The CDR3 length is 14 residues. CDR1 and CDR2 (germline): SGHTA, FQGTGA.

The sample holds one count of this clone. CDR3 bases: TGTGCCAGCAGCTTAGCCCAGTCTTACTATGGCTACACCTTC. It is translated as CASSLAQSYYGYTF. V and J are TRBV7-9 and TRBJ1-2; D uncertain. Trimming pared 0 bases from V and 3 bases from J, leaving 8 bases between. This CDR3 spans 14 amino acids. Germline CDR1 SEHNR, CDR2 FQNEAQ (reference sequence). Filled out from reference TRBV7-9 and TRBJ1-2, the complete variable domain reads DTGVSQNPRHKITKRGQNVTFRCDPISEHNRLYWYRQTLGQGPEFLTYFQNEAQLEKSRLLSDRFSAERPKGSFSTLEIQRTEQGDSAMYLCASSLAQSYYGYTFGSGTRLTVV.

The chain joins TRBV11-2 to TRBJ1-6; no firm D call. Per germline, CDR1 SGHAT and CDR2 FQNNGV. The V end lost 1 base, the J end lost 7 bases, and 8 bases lay between the germline ends. This CDR3 comprises 14 residues. The CDR3, as DNA: TGTGCCAGCAGCTTAGGGCGGTTAAATTCACCCCTCCACTTT. Translated: CASSLGRLNSPLHF.

The V call is TRBV4-2, the J call TRBJ1-5; D ambiguous. The V end lost 0 bases, the J end lost 5 bases, and 11 bases lay between the germline ends. The CDR3 contains 15 residues. Per germline, CDR1 LGHNA and CDR2 YNFKEQ. CDR3 in amino acids: CASSQDVGFDQPQHF. For the CDR3, the DNA is TGTGCCAGCAGCCAAGATGTGGGCTTCGATCAGCCCCAGCATTTT.

This clone came up a few times. The chain recombines TRBV2 with TRBJ1-6, with D tentatively TRBD1 (5 bases). V was pared by 0 bases and J by 7 bases, with 16 bases between. The CDR3 length is 17 residues. Germline lookup yields CDR1 SNHLY and CDR2 FYNNEI. The CDR3 loop reads CASSEAVPGNGNSPLHF. CDR3 nucleotide sequence: TGTGCCAGCAGTGAAGCTGTCCCAGGGAATGGGAATTCACCCCTCCACTTT.

This clone was detected once. The V gene is TRBV5-1, the J gene TRBJ1-1; TRBD1 matches 11 bases. In germline, CDR1 is SGHRS, CDR2 YFSETQ. V dropped 2 bases and J dropped 7; count of bases not matched to a gene: 7. The CDR3 consists of 15 residues. In DNA, the CDR3 is TGCGCCAGCAGCTTCGCCGGACAGGGGGCGAGTGAAGCTTTCTTT. It encodes CASSFAGQGASEAFF.

This clone is a singleton in its sample. The chain couples TRBV15 to TRBJ1-2; 7 nucleotides align to TRBD1. Germline-derived CDR1 and CDR2 are LNHNV and YYDKDF (reference sequence). The CDR3 totals 13 residues. V gave up 5 bases and J gave up 7 bases; unmatched junction bases: 7. This CDR3 is CATSLRQGGGYTF. CDR3 coding DNA: TGTGCCACCAGCCTACGACAGGGAGGTGGCTACACCTTC. The variable domain in full, with the rest retrieved from reference TRBV15 and TRBJ1-2, is DAMVIQNPRYQVTQFGKPVTLSCSQTLNHNVMYWYQQKSSQAPKLLFHYYDKDFNNEADTPDNFQSRRPNTSFCFLDIRSPGLGDTAMYLCATSLRQGGGYTFGSGTRLTVV.

V gene TRBV25-1 combines with J gene TRBJ1-5; D possibly corresponds to TRBD1 (5 bases). The V end was cut by 8 bases, the J end by 5 bases, with 16 bases between. The germline V gene has CDR1 MGHDK and CDR2 SYGVNS. The CDR3 loop spans 14 amino acids. This CDR3 is CASGSGGEDQPQHF. The CDR3 region has the DNA TGTGCCAGCGGGAGCGGAGGGGAGGATCAGCCCCAGCATTTT.

The chain carries TRBV11-2 and TRBJ1-3; weak D call: TRBD1 (5 bases). The CDR3 totals 16 residues. The V end lost 3 bases, the J end lost 4 bases, and 16 bases lay between the germline ends. The germline V gene has CDR1 SGHAT and CDR2 FQNNGV. CDR3 loop: CASSFEAGSRGNTIYF. The DNA for the CDR3 is TGTGCCAGCAGCTTTGAGGCAGGGTCACGCGGAAACACCATATATTTT.

The chain is built from TRBV2 and TRBJ1-2; TRBD1 matches 7 bases. This CDR3 spans 15 amino acids. V lost 8 bases and J lost 1; bases outside the gene matches: 10. CDR1 and CDR2 (germline): SNHLY, FYNNEI. CDR3 sequence reads: CASRSGTADNYGYTF. CDR3 sequence (DNA): TGTGCCAGCCGGTCCGGGACAGCTGATAACTATGGCTACACCTTC.

V gene TRBV5-5 combines with J gene TRBJ2-3, with 10 bases identical to TRBD1. The germline V gene encodes CDR1 SGHKS and CDR2 YYEKEE (reference sequence). The CDR3 sequence is 15 residues long. Unmatched junction bases numbered 8, after V lost 4 bases and J lost 6 bases. The chain's CDR3 is CASSAPGTGADTQYF. The CDR3 nucleotides read TGTGCCAGCAGCGCCCCCGGGACAGGGGCCGATACGCAGTATTTT.

V gene TRBV7-2 combines with J gene TRBJ2-3, with 12 bases fitting TRBD2. J was trimmed by 1 base and V by 4 bases; bases with no gene match: 3. The germline CDR1 and CDR2 sequences are SGHTA and FQGNSA. The CDR3 consists of 16 residues. CDR3 nucleotides: TGTGCCAGCAGCTCTAGACTAGCGGGGGGCACAGATACGCAGTATTTT. It encodes CASSSRLAGGTDTQYF.

This chain links TRBV3-1 (or the pseudogene TRBV3-2) with TRBJ2-5, with a weak D call TRBD2 (5 bases). V was trimmed by 3 bases and J by 5 bases, leaving 16 bases between them. This CDR3 has 15 amino acids. From germline, CDR1 is LGHDT and CDR2 YNNKEL (reference sequence). The CDR3 protein is CASSQPFEGWETQYF. The CDR3 DNA follows: TGTGCCAGCAGCCAGCCATTCGAGGGTTGGGAGACCCAGTACTTC.

This clone was recorded once. This sequence joins TRBV6-5 and TRBJ2-5, with TRBD2 identical over 7 bases. Unmatched junction bases numbered 10, after V lost 8 bases and J lost 1 base. The CDR3 consists of 15 residues. Looked up from germline, CDR1 is MNHEY and CDR2 is SVGAGI. CDR3 region: CASRTMWGGQETQYF. The CDR3 DNA sequence: TGTGCCAGCCGGACGATGTGGGGGGGCCAAGAGACCCAGTACTTC.

This clone was detected once. The rearrangement links TRBV20-1 to TRBJ2-3; D may be TRBD2 (5 bases). The CDR3 has 11 residues. With 5 bases removed from V and 5 bases from J, the gap between germline ends came to 8 bases. Looked up from germline, CDR1 is DFQATT and CDR2 is SNEGSKA (reference sequence). The CDR3 region has the DNA TGCAGTGCTGAACTAGAAGATACGCAGTATTTT. It yields the protein CSAELEDTQYF.

The rearrangement uses TRBV5-6 and TRBJ2-3; unclear D gene. CDR3 length: 15 residues. Germline V CDR1 and CDR2: SGHDT, YYEEEE. Trimming shortened V by 0 bases and J by 0 bases, and 8 bases separated the two germline ends. The CDR3 DNA follows: TGTGCCAGCAGCTTGGGGCCCGCTAGCACAGATACGCAGTATTTT. It is translated as CASSLGPASTDTQYF.

This chain links TRBV10-3 with TRBJ2-3; 7 nucleotides line up with TRBD1. The length of the CDR3 is 14 residues. Germline V gene sequence: CDR1 ENHRY, CDR2 SYGVKD. The trim removed 5 bases at V and 2 bases at J, leaving 4 bases unmatched. The CDR3 DNA sequence: TGTGCCATCAGTCGGGACAGAATCACAGATACGCAGTATTTT. Residues: CAISRDRITDTQYF.